This record looks at one T cell receptor (beta chain) sequence and its context. Its specificity is not known. These data are taken from a study of cytomegalovirus exposure and HLA in healthy donors. Primers: 60 Vbeta forward and 13 Jbeta reverse. Clones were read by immunoSEQ multiplex PCR, and TCRdb kept only the in-frame ones, dropping some. The sample contains some 170,000 clones, over 60% of which appear only once. CDR3 length: 13 amino acids. V shed 8 bases and J shed 3 bases, with 10 bases lying between them. Looked up from germline, CDR1 is LNHDA and CDR2 is SQIVND (reference sequence). Overall study findings and caveats: A previous analysis found most TCR beta V segments productive roughly 87% or roughly 30% of the time.

The sequence was obtained from a man between 35 and 55 years old in good health and CMV-seropositive. The sample comprised PBMCs. The chain combines TRBV19 with TRBJ2-2, with D maybe TRBD2 (5 bases). CDR3 protein: CASWRLDTGELFF. CDR3 DNA: TGTGCCAGTTGGAGGCTAGACACCGGGGAGCTGTTTTTT.